Sequencing of this T cell receptor beta chain was carried out in a study of technical replicates of blood from several donors. TCRdb's copy holds only in-frame clones and misses some; the assay was immunoSEQ multiplex PCR. The table records under 90,000 clones, around 96% of them present only once. Trimming removed 2 bases from V and 1 base from J, with 23 bases in between. CDR1 is SGHAT and CDR2 is FQNNGV in the germline V gene. The CDR3 sequence is 19 residues long. This chain links TRBV11-2 with TRBJ1-1; TRBD1 is a possible D gene (6 bases). The TCR comes from a human donor in good health. The sample taken for sequencing was T cells isolated from PBMCs. The CDR3 nucleotides read TGTGCCAGCAGCTTAATCTTTTCAGCGACAGGACCAGAGAACACTGAAGCTTTCTTT. This encodes CASSLIFSATGPENTEAFF.